The entry below gives a single T cell receptor (beta chain) sequence along with its context. Its antigen remains unidentified. Treatment reported: roughly 19 received Ad26.COV2.S at low or high dose, single or two shots; 5 received placebo; per-sample allocation not given. At day 63 after the first vaccine or placebo injection, samples were drawn. Within Boston, the person who donated was an adult of 18-55 years. The data originate from a study of Ad26.COV2.S vaccination and SARS-CoV-2 variants. The wider study: The study gave Ad26.COV2.S intramuscularly, once or twice 56 days apart. Findings of the study overall: Non-spike TCR breadth was similar in vaccine and placebo recipients. Vaccine recipients surpassed placebo recipients in spike-specific TCR breadth.

V was trimmed by 1 base and J by 4 bases, leaving 8 bases between them. This CDR3 comprises 13 residues. Looked up from germline, CDR1 is SGHTS and CDR2 is YDEGEE. Some clones are missing from TCRdb's copy, which holds only in-frame ones; the method was immunoSEQ multiplex PCR. The sample records about 350,000 clones, approximately 86% being singletons. J is TRBJ1-2 and V is TRBV5-8, with unresolved D. The source was peripheral blood, collected in a trial of Ad26.COV2.S vaccine versus placebo. The sequence derives from a person between 18 and 59 years old who received the Ad26.COV2.S COVID-19 vaccine or a placebo. The CDR3 sequence: CASSLYGSYGYTF. Here the CDR3 DNA reads TGTGCCAGCAGCTTGTACGGCAGCTATGGCTACACCTTC.